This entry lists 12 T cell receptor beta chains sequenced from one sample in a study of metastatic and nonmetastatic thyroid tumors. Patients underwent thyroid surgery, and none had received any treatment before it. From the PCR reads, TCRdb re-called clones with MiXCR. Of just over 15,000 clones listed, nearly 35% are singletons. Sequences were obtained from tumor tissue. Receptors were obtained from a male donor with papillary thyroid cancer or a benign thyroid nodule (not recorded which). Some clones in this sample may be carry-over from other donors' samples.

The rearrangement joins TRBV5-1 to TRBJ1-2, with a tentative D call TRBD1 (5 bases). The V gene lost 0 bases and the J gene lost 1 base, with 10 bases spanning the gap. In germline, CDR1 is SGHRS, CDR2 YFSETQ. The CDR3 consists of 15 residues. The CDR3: CASSLVDTFNYGYTF. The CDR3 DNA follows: TGCGCCAGCAGCTTGGTGGACACTTTTAACTATGGCTACACCTTC.

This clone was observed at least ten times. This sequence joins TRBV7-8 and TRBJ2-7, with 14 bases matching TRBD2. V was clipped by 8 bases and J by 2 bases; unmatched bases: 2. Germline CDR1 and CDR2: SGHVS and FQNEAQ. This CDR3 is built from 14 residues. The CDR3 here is CASGGLAGAYEQYF. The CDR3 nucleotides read TGTGCCAGCGGGGGACTAGCGGGGGCCTACGAGCAGTACTTC.

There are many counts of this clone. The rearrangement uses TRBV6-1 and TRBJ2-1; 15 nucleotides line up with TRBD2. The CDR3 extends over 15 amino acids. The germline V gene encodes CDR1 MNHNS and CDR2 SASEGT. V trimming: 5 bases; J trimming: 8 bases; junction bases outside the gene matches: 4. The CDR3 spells CASSRTSGGADEQFF. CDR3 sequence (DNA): TGTGCCAGCAGTCGGACTAGCGGGGGGGCCGATGAGCAGTTCTTC.

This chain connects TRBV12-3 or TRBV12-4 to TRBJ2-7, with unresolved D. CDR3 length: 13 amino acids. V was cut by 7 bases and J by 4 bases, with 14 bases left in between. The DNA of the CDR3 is TGTGCCAGCACCCCGGGCCCCCCATACGAGCAGTACTTC. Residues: CASTPGPPYEQYF.

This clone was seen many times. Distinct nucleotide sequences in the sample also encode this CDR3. CDR3: CSARDYKGRETQYF. DNA for the CDR3: TGCAGTGCTAGAGATTATAAGGGGCGGGAGACCCAGTACTTC. The rearrangement links TRBV20-1 to TRBJ2-5, with D perhaps matching TRBD1 (5 bases). In germline, CDR1 is DFQATT, CDR2 SNEGSKA (reference sequence). The length of the CDR3 is 14 residues. Between the trimmed V and J ends, which lost 0 bases and 5 bases, there was a span of 13 bases.

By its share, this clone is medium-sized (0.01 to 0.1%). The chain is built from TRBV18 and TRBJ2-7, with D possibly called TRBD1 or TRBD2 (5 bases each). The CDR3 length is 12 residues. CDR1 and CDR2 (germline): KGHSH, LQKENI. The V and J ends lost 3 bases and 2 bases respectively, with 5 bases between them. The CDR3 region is CASSPGAYEQYF. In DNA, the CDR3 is TGTGCCAGCTCACCGGGGGCCTACGAGCAGTACTTC.

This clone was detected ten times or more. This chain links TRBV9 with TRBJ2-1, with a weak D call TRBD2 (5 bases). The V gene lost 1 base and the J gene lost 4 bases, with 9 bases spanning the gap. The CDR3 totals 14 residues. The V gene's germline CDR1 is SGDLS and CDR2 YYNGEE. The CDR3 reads CASSVRGLYNEQFF. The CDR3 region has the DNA TGTGCCAGCAGCGTACGAGGGCTTTACAATGAGCAGTTCTTC.

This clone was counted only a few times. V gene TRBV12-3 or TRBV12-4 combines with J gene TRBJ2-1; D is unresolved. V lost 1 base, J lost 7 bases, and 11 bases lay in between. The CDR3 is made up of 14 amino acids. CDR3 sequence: CASSLGGFRNEQFF. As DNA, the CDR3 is TGTGCCAGCAGTTTAGGGGGTTTCCGTAATGAGCAGTTCTTC.

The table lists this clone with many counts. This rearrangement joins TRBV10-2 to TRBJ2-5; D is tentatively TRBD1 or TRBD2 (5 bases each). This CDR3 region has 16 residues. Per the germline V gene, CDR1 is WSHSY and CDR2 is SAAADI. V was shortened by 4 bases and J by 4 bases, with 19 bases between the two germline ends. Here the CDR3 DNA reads TGCGCCAGCAGTGGGGTTGAGCTGGGGGTTTCAGAGACCCAGTACTTC. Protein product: CASSGVELGVSETQYF.

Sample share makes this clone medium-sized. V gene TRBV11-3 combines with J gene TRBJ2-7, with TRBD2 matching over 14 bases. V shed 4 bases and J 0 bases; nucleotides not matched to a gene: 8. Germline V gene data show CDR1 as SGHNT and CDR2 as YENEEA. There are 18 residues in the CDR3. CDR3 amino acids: CASSSRGLAGVPSYEQYF. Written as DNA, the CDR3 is TGTGCCAGCAGCTCCCGGGGACTAGCGGGAGTTCCCTCCTACGAGCAGTACTTC. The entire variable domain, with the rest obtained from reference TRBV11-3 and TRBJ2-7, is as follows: EAGVVQSPRYKIIEKKQPVAFWCNPISGHNTLYWYLQNLGQGPELLIRYENEEAVDDSQLPKDRFSAERLKGVDSTLKIQPAELGDSAVYLCASSSRGLAGVPSYEQYFGPGTRLTVT.

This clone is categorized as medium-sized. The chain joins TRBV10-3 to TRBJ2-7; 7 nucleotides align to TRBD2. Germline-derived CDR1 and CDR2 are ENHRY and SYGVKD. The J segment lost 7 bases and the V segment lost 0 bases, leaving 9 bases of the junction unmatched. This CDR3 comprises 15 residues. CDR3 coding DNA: TGTGCCATCAGTGAGTCAGATGGGAGGGCGGAGGAGCAGTACTTC. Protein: CAISESDGRAEEQYF.

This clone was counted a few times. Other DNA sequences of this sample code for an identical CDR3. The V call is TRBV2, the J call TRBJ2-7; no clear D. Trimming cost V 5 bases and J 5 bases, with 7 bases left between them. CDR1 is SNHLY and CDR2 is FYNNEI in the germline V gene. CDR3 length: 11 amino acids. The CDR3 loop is CASSQSDEQYF. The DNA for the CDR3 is TGTGCCAGCAGTCAATCGGACGAGCAGTACTTC.